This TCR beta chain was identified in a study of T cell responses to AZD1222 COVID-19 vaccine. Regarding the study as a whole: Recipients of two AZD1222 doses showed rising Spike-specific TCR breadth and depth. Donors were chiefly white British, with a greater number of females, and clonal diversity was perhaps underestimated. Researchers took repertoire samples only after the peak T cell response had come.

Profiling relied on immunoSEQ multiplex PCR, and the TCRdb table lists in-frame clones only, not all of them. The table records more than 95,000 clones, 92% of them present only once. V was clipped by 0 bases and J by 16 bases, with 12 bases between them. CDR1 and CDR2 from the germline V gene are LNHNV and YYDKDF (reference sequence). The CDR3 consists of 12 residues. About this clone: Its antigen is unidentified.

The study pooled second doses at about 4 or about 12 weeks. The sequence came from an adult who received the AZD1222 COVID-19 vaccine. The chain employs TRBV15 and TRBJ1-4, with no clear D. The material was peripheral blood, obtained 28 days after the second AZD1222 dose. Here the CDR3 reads CATSRDKHLPFF. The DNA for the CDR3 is TGTGCCACCAGCAGAGATAAACACTTACCGTTTTTT.